Following are 27 T cell receptor beta chains from one sample sequenced in a study of blood T cell repertoires in COVID-19. TCRdb's copy holds only in-frame clones and misses some; the assay was immunoSEQ multiplex PCR. The sample holds about 200,000 clones, over 70% seen once. Source material: peripheral blood. The receptors shown here come from a woman aged 80 or older with acute or convalescent COVID-19.

The chain combines TRBV3-1 (or the pseudogene TRBV3-2) with TRBJ1-3, with TRBD1 matching 7 bases. In germline, CDR1 is LGHDT, CDR2 YNNKEL (reference sequence). V gave up 6 bases and J gave up 4 bases; unmatched junction bases: 0. The CDR3 has 12 amino acids. For the CDR3, the DNA is TGTGCCAGCAGGGGACAGGGAAACACCATATATTTT. Its protein product is CASRGQGNTIYF.

The J gene is TRBJ1-2, the V gene TRBV27; TRBD1 might be the D (5 bases). Trimming stripped 5 bases from V and 7 bases from J, with 14 bases between. This CDR3 spans 13 amino acids. The germline V gene encodes CDR1 MNHEY and CDR2 SMNVEV (reference sequence). The CDR3: CASSQTGIGGYTF. CDR3 coding DNA: TGTGCCAGCAGTCAAACAGGTATCGGTGGCTACACCTTC.

J is TRBJ1-4 and V is TRBV29-1; the D is unclear. This CDR3 spans 13 amino acids. CDR1 SQVTM and CDR2 ANQGSEA come from the germline V gene. Trimming left V 5 bases short and J 8 bases short, with 15 bases between. The CDR3 region is CSVPGEGVEKLFF. Here the CDR3 DNA reads TGCAGCGTTCCCGGGGAGGGAGTAGAAAAACTGTTTTTT. The entire variable domain, with the rest obtained from reference TRBV29-1 and TRBJ1-4, is as follows: SAVISQKPSRDICQRGTSLTIQCQVDSQVTMMFWYRQQPGQSLTLIATANQGSEATYESGFVIDKFPISRPNLTFSTLTVSNMSPEDSSIYLCSVPGEGVEKLFFGSGTQLSVL.

V and J are TRBV5-1 and TRBJ1-5; D remains unclear. V lost 2 bases, J lost 0 bases, and 15 bases lay in between. Germline assignment: CDR1 SGHRS and CDR2 YFSETQ. This CDR3 region has 17 residues. The DNA for the CDR3 is TGCGCCAGCAGCTTTACCTTCTCGAGGATTAGCAATCAGCCCCAGCATTTT. As protein: CASSFTFSRISNQPQHF.

This sequence joins TRBV10-3 and TRBJ2-2; D call uncertain. CDR1 is ENHRY and CDR2 is SYGVKD in the germline V gene. Trimming shortened V by 6 bases and J by 4 bases, and 12 bases separated the two germline ends. The CDR3 has 14 amino acids. In DNA, the CDR3 is TGTGCCATCAGGGCTGCCGTCCGCACCGGGGAGCTGTTTTTT. Encoded protein: CAIRAAVRTGELFF.

The V gene is TRBV6-1, the J gene TRBJ2-3; D possibly corresponds to TRBD2 (5 bases). Germline values: CDR1 MNHNS, CDR2 SASEGT. The CDR3 covers 12 residues. The germline V and J ends were trimmed by 3 bases and 7 bases, with 8 bases remaining between them. The CDR3 nucleotides read TGTGCCAGCAGTGAGGGGAGAAATACGCAGTATTTT. It translates to CASSEGRNTQYF.

The chain couples TRBV29-1 to TRBJ2-3; D unresolved. CDR1 SQVTM and CDR2 ANQGSEA come from the germline V gene. CDR3 size: 12 residues. V was cut by 2 bases and J by 0 bases, with 3 bases left in between. For the CDR3, the DNA is TGCAGCGTTGAATCTAGCACAGATACGCAGTATTTT. Its translation is CSVESSTDTQYF.

This rearrangement joins TRBV7-2 to TRBJ2-2; the match to TRBD2 covers 7 bases. The CDR3 sequence is 12 residues long. The V gene's germline CDR1 is SGHTA and CDR2 FQGNSA. V lost 1 base to trimming and J lost 15 bases; unmatched junction nucleotides: 5. The CDR3 spells CASSLERGRVFF. The CDR3, as DNA: TGTGCCAGCAGCTTAGAACGGGGGAGGGTGTTTTTT.

The chain's CDR3 is CASSRMTGGGNTEAFF. In nucleotides, the CDR3 is TGTGCCAGCAGTCGCATGACAGGGGGCGGAAACACTGAAGCTTTCTTT. The genes are TRBV2 and TRBJ1-1; 10 positions match TRBD1. CDR3 size: 16 residues. J was trimmed by 2 bases and V by 5 bases; bases with no gene match: 8. Germline V gene data show CDR1 as SNHLY and CDR2 as FYNNEI.

This rearrangement joins TRBV4-1 to TRBJ2-7, with TRBD1 matching 9 bases. The CDR3 runs 16 residues. Trimming cost V 4 bases and J 1 base; bases outside gene matches: 8. The germline CDR1 and CDR2 sequences are MGHRA and YSYEKL. For the CDR3, the DNA is TGCGCCAGCAGCCGCGAAGGGACAGGGAGGTCCTACGAGCAGTACTTC. The encoded protein is CASSREGTGRSYEQYF.

The chain couples TRBV19 to TRBJ2-5; the match to TRBD2 covers 15 bases. This CDR3 has 17 amino acids. V lost 4 bases to trimming and J lost 5 bases; unmatched junction nucleotides: 8. Germline assignment: CDR1 LNHDA and CDR2 SQIVND (reference sequence). CDR3 protein: CASSRTSGGALVETQYF. DNA of the CDR3: TGTGCCAGTAGTAGGACTAGCGGGGGGGCCCTTGTCGAGACCCAGTACTTC.

The rearrangement links TRBV5-1 to TRBJ2-3; 7 bases agree with TRBD1. Trimming removed 4 bases from V and 3 bases from J; junction bases left unmatched: 5. Germline V gives CDR1 SGHRS, CDR2 YFSETQ. The CDR3 is 14 residues long. Here the CDR3 reads CASSHYRGTDTQYF. In DNA, the CDR3 is TGCGCCAGCAGCCATTACAGGGGTACAGATACGCAGTATTTT. The entire variable domain, with the rest obtained from reference TRBV5-1 and TRBJ2-3, is as follows: KAGVTQTPRYLIKTRGQQVTLSCSPISGHRSVSWYQQTPGQGLQFLFEYFSETQRNKGNFPGRFSGRQFSNSRSEMNVSTLELGDSALYLCASSHYRGTDTQYFGPGTRLTVL.

This clone was found once. The chain combines TRBV28 with TRBJ1-4, with 8 bases identical to TRBD1. This CDR3 region has 14 residues. The ends lost 6 bases at V and 6 bases at J; junction bases unmatched: 6. CDR1 and CDR2 from the germline V gene are MDHEN and SYDVKM. The CDR3 loop is CASRDGQGDEKLFF. The DNA for the CDR3 is TGTGCCAGCAGGGACGGACAGGGTGATGAAAAACTGTTTTTT.

This chain connects TRBV11-2 to TRBJ2-5, with 8 positions matching TRBD1. CDR1 is SGHAT and CDR2 is FQNNGV in the germline V gene. CDR3 length: 15 amino acids. With V trimmed by 2 bases and J by 2 bases, 4 bases remained unmatched. CDR3 residues: CASSLNTGGQETQYF. The DNA of the CDR3 is TGTGCCAGCAGCTTAAATACAGGGGGGCAAGAGACCCAGTACTTC.

The V call is TRBV19, the J call TRBJ1-5; 9 bases are a match to TRBD1. The V gene end was trimmed by 5 bases and the J gene end by 5 bases; junction bases not matched to a gene: 7. Per germline, CDR1 LNHDA and CDR2 SQIVND (reference sequence). This CDR3 has 15 amino acids. The CDR3: CASSVSRTGDQPQHF. The DNA of the CDR3 is TGTGCCAGTAGTGTCTCGCGGACAGGGGATCAGCCCCAGCATTTT.

The CDR3 is CASSEGSQETQYF. The CDR3 DNA reads as TGTGCCAGCAGTGAGGGTTCCCAAGAGACCCAGTACTTC. The chain links TRBV7-6 to TRBJ2-5; the D gene is possibly TRBD2 (5 bases). The length of the CDR3 is 13 residues. Trimming took 6 bases from V and 1 from J, leaving 9 bases between them. Germline loops: CDR1 SGHVS, CDR2 FNYEAQ. The whole variable domain, filled in from reference TRBV7-6 and TRBJ2-5, reads GAGVSQSPRYKVTKRGQDVALRCDPISGHVSLYWYRQALGQGPEFLTYFNYEAQQDKSGLPNDRFSAERPEGSISTLTIQRTEQRDSAMYRCASSEGSQETQYFGPGTRLLVL.

The rearrangement links TRBV16 to TRBJ2-1; 9 bases align to TRBD2. Germline CDR1 is KGHSY and CDR2 is FQNENV. CDR3 length: 19 residues. The ends lost 4 bases at V and 6 bases at J; junction bases unmatched: 19. In DNA form, the CDR3 reads TGTGCCAGCAGCCTAGCCGGGTCCTCGCGGGGGGGCCTGAGCAATGAGCAGTTCTTC. It specifies CASSLAGSSRGGLSNEQFF. The whole variable domain, remainder taken from reference TRBV16 and TRBJ2-1, is GEEVAQTPKHLVRGEGQKAKLYCAPIKGHSYVFWYQQVLKNEFKFLISFQNENVFDETGMPKERFSAKCLPNSPCSLEIQATKLEDSAVYFCASSLAGSSRGGLSNEQFFGPGTRLTVL.

The chain carries TRBV18 and TRBJ2-1; weak D call: TRBD1 (7 bases). V dropped 6 bases and J dropped 9 bases, with 15 bases sitting between them. CDR3 length: 13 amino acids. Germline V gene data show CDR1 as KGHSH and CDR2 as LQKENI. Here the CDR3 reads CASSPGGKGEQFF. The CDR3 DNA is TGTGCCAGCTCCCCAGGGGGGAAAGGTGAGCAGTTCTTC.

This clone was seen a few times. This rearrangement joins TRBV29-1 to TRBJ2-1; 7 bases are a match to TRBD2. This CDR3 has 15 amino acids. Trimming removed 0 bases from V and 8 bases from J; junction bases left unmatched: 10. Germline V CDR1 and CDR2: SQVTM, ANQGSEA. CDR3 loop: CSVEDLGGSIYEQFF. As DNA, the CDR3 is TGCAGCGTTGAAGATCTTGGCGGGAGCATATATGAGCAGTTCTTC.

The V call is TRBV7-9, the J call TRBJ2-2; 8 bases fit TRBD1. The V segment lost 3 bases and the J segment 1 base; nucleotides outside the gene matches: 1. Germline loops: CDR1 SEHNR, CDR2 FQNEAQ (reference sequence). CDR3 length: 15 residues. In DNA form, the CDR3 reads TGTGCCAGCAGCTTCGGACAGGGGAACACCGGGGAGCTGTTTTTT. As protein: CASSFGQGNTGELFF.

This clone was seen only once. This chain uses TRBV9 with TRBJ2-7, with D maybe TRBD1 (5 bases). CDR1 and CDR2 from the germline V gene are SGDLS and YYNGEE. This CDR3 region has 14 residues. Trimming cost V 4 bases and J 2 bases, with 13 bases left between them. CDR3 DNA sequence: TGTGCCAGCAGCCTGGGGCAGGCCACCTACGAGCAGTACTTC. Translating it yields CASSLGQATYEQYF.

V is TRBV6-5 and J is TRBJ1-1; no clear D. Germline V gene data show CDR1 as MNHEY and CDR2 as SVGAGI. This CDR3 has 14 residues. Between the trimmed V and J ends, which lost 11 bases and 4 bases, there was a span of 20 bases. The CDR3 DNA follows: TGTGCCGGCATCAACCGCGTTTCAGGCACTGAAGCTTTCTTT. Translation gives CAGINRVSGTEAFF.

The chain couples TRBV9 to TRBJ2-1; the D gene is possibly TRBD2 (6 bases). Deletions cut 7 bases from V and 9 bases from J, with 23 bases between. CDR1 is SGDLS and CDR2 is YYNGEE in the germline V gene. This CDR3 spans 15 amino acids. Here the CDR3 DNA reads TGTGCCAGCTGCCGGGAGCCTGGGCTCTACGGTGAGCAGTTCTTC. This sequence encodes CASCREPGLYGEQFF.

This chain links TRBV5-1 with TRBJ2-3, with a possible D match to TRBD1 (5 bases). The germline CDR1 and CDR2 sequences are SGHRS and YFSETQ. Trimming removed 4 bases at V and 3 bases at J, with 18 bases between. The CDR3 has 16 amino acids. CDR3 bases: TGCGCCAGCAGCAAAAGACAGTTGAGCAAGACAGATACGCAGTATTTT. Its translation: CASSKRQLSKTDTQYF.

The CDR3 loop reads CASNRNYGYTF. DNA for the CDR3: TGTGCCAGTAACAGGAACTATGGCTACACCTTC. The V call is TRBV19, the J call TRBJ1-2; possibly TRBD1 for D (5 bases). The ends were cut back, 7 bases at V and 2 bases at J, with 5 bases in the middle. The CDR3 sequence is 11 residues long. Germline V gene lookup returns CDR1 LNHDA and CDR2 SQIVND (reference sequence).

The chain joins TRBV6-2 or TRBV6-3 to TRBJ2-3; D perhaps matches TRBD2 (5 bases). CDR1 MNHEY and CDR2 SVGEGT come from the germline V gene. CDR3 size: 14 residues. V lost 0 bases, J lost 5 bases, and 9 bases lay in between. CDR3 bases: TGTGCCAGCAGTTACTCGCGGGTAGGAGATACGCAGTATTTT. Its translation is CASSYSRVGDTQYF.

V and J are TRBV7-9 and TRBJ2-7; possibly TRBD2 for D (5 bases). Germline V gene lookup returns CDR1 SEHNR and CDR2 FQNEAQ (reference sequence). V was pared by 5 bases and J by 0 bases, with 26 bases between. The CDR3 is 19 amino acids. The CDR3 nucleotides are TGTGCCAGCAGCCGAGATCTTCAACCGGGAAGGGCCAGCTCCTACGAGCAGTACTTC. It is translated as CASSRDLQPGRASSYEQYF.